This entry features one TCR beta chain sequence. Its target is not known. The source of the sample is a study of long-term antiretroviral therapy in people with HIV. Findings and caveats of the study: Clones that had undergone expansion before ART dominated the repertoire at all time points.

The V end lost 6 bases, the J end lost 7 bases, and 24 bases lay between the germline ends. Germline lookup yields CDR1 MNHNY and CDR2 SVGAGI (reference sequence). This CDR3 spans 16 amino acids. HIV-positive participants all received treatment in the United States. About 1-10 million cryopreserved PBMC were held in samples before DNA extraction. Survey-level immunoSEQ v3.0 assays were run. Measured with immunoSEQ multiplex PCR; TCRdb has only the in-frame clones, and not every one. This table has 15,000 or so clones, less than 80% appearing once. Material: unsorted PBMCs, obtained approximately 3.2 years after starting antiretroviral therapy. This sequence joins TRBV6-6 and TRBJ2-5; D tentatively fits TRBD1 or TRBD2 (5 bases each). The receptor was derived from a woman in her 40s with HIV. CDR3 in amino acids: CASSRFMGTVSSTQYF. The CDR3 DNA sequence: TGTGCCAGCAGCCGATTCATGGGGACGGTCTCGTCGACCCAGTACTTC.